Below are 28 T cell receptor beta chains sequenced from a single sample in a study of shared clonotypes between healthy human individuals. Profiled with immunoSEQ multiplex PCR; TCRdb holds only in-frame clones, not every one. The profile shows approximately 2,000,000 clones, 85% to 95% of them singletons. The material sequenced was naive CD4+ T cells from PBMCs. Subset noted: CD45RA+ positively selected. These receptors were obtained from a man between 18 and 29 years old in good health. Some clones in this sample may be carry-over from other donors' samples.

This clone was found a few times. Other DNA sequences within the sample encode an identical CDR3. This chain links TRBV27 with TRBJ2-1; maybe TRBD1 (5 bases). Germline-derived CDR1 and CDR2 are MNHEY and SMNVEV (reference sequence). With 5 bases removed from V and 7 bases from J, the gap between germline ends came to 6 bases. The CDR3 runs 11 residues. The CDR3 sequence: CASSRGNEQFF. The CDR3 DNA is TGTGCCAGCAGTAGGGGAAATGAGCAGTTCTTC.

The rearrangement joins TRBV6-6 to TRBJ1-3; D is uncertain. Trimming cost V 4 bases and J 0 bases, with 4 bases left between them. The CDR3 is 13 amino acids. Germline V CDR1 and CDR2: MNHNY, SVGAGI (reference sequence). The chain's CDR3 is CASSLNSGNTIYF. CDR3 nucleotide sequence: TGTGCCAGCAGTTTAAACTCTGGAAACACCATATATTTT.

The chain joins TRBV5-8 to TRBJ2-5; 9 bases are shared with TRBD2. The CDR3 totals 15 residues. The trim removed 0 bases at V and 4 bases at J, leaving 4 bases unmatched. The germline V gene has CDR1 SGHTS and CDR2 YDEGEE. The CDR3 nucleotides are TGTGCCAGCAGCTTGGAGGGTAGCGGGAGAGAGACCCAGTACTTC. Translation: CASSLEGSGRETQYF.

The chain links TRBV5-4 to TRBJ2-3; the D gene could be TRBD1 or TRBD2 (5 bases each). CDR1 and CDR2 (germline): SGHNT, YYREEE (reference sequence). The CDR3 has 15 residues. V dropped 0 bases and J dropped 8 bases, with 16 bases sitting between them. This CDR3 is CASSLDSRTGGTQYF. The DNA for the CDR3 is TGTGCCAGCAGCTTGGATTCCCGGACTGGGGGTACGCAGTATTTT.

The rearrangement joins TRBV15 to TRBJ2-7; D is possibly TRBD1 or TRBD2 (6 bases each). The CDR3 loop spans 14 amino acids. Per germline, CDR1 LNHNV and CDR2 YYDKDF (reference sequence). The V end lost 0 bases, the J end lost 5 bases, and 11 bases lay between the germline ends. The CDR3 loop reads CATSRERGLDEQYF. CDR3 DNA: TGTGCCACCAGCAGAGAACGGGGGCTGGACGAGCAGTACTTC.

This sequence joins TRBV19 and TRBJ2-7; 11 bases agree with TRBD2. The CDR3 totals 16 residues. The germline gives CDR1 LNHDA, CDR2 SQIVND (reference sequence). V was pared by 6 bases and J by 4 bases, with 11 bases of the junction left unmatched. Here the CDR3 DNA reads TGTGCCAGTAGCCTTTTCACTAGCGGGAGTCTTTACGAGCAGTACTTC. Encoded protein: CASSLFTSGSLYEQYF.

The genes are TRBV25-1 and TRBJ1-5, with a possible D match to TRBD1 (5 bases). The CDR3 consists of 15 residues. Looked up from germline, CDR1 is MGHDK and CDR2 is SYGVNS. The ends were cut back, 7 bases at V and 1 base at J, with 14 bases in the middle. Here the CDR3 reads CASKGHGGSNQPQHF. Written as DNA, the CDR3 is TGTGCCAGCAAAGGACATGGGGGGAGCAATCAGCCCCAGCATTTT.

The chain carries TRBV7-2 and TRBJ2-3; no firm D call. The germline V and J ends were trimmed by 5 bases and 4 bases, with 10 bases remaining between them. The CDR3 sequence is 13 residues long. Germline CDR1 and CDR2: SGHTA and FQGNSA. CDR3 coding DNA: TGTGCCAGCAGCCGATCTAAAGCAGATACGCAGTATTTT. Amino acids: CASSRSKADTQYF.

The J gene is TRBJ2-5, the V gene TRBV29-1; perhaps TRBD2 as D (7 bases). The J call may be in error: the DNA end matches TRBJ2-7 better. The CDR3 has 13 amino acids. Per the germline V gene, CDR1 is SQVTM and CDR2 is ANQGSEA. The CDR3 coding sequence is TGCAGCGGTTGGGGGGGCGGATCCTACGAGCAGTACTTC. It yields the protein CSGWGGGSYEQYF.

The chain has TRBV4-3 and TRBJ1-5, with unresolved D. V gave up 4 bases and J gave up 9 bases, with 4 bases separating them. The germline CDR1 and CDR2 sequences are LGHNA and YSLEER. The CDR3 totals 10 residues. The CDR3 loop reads CASSLVPQHF. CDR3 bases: TGCGCCAGCAGCCTCGTGCCCCAGCATTTT.

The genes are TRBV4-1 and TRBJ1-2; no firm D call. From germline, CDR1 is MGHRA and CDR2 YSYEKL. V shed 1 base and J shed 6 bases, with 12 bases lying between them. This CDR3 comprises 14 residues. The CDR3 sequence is CASSQGDLSDGYTF. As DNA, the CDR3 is TGCGCCAGCAGCCAAGGAGACTTATCCGATGGCTACACCTTC.

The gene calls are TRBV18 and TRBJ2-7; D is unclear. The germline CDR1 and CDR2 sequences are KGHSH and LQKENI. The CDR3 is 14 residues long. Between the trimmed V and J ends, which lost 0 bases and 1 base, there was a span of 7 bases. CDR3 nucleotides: TGTGCCAGCTCACCACCGGTGGGATCCTACGAGCAGTACTTC. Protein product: CASSPPVGSYEQYF.

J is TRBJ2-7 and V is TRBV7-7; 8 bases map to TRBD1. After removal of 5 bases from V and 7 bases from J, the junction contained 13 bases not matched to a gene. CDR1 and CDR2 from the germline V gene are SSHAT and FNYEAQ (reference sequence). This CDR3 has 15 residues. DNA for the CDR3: TGTGCCAGCAGCCCACTGACAGGGGCCCCGTTTGAGCAGTACTTC. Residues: CASSPLTGAPFEQYF.

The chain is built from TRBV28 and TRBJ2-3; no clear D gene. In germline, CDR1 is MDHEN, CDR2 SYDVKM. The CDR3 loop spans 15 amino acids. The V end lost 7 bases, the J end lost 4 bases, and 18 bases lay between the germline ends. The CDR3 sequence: CASTLNGDGPDTQYF. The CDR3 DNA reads TGTGCCAGCACCCTAAACGGCGATGGTCCAGATACGCAGTATTTT.

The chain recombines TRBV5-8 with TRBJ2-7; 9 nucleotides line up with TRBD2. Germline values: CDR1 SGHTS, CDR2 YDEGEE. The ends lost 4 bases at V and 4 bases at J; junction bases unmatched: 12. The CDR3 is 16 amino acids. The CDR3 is CASSTLAGPPPYEQYF. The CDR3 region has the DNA TGTGCCAGCAGCACCCTAGCGGGACCTCCTCCTTACGAGCAGTACTTC.

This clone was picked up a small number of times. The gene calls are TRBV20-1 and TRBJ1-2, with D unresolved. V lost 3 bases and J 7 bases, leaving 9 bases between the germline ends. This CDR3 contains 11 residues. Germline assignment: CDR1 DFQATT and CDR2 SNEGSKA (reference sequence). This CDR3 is CSASIRGGYTF. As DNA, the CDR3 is TGCAGTGCTAGTATACGGGGTGGCTACACCTTC.

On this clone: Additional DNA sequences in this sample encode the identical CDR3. The CDR3 spells CASSLLTDTQYF. CDR3 coding DNA: TGCGCCAGCAGTCTATTAACAGATACGCAGTATTTT. The chain uses TRBV5-1 and TRBJ2-3; D call uncertain. The V gene lost 5 bases and the J gene lost 3 bases, with 7 bases spanning the gap. CDR1 SGHRS and CDR2 YFSETQ come from the germline V gene. This CDR3 comprises 12 residues.

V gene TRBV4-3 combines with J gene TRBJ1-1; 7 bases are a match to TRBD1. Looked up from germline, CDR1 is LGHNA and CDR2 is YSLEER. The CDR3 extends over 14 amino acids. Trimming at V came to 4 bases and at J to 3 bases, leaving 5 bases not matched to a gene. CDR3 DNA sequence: TGCGCCAGCAGCCCAGCCGGGACAGACACTGAAGCTTTCTTT. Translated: CASSPAGTDTEAFF.

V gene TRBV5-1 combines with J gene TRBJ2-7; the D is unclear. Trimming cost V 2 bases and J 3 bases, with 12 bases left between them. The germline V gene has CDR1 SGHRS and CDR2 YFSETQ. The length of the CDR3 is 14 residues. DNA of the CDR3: TGCGCCAGCAGCTTTACCGGGCACAACTACGAGCAGTACTTC. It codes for CASSFTGHNYEQYF. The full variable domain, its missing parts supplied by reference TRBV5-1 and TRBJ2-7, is KAGVTQTPRYLIKTRGQQVTLSCSPISGHRSVSWYQQTPGQGLQFLFEYFSETQRNKGNFPGRFSGRQFSNSRSEMNVSTLELGDSALYLCASSFTGHNYEQYFGPGTRLTVT.

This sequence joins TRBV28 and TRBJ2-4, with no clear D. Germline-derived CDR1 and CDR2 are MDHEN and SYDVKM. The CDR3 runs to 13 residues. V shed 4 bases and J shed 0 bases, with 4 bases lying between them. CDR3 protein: CASSYTAKNIQYF. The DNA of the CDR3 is TGTGCCAGCAGTTATACAGCCAAAAACATTCAGTACTTC.

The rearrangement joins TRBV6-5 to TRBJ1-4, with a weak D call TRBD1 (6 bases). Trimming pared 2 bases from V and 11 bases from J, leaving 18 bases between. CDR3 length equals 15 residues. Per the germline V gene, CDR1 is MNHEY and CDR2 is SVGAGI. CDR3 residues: CASSYGARGTGKLFF. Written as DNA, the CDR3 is TGTGCCAGCAGTTACGGGGCCAGGGGCACAGGGAAACTGTTTTTT.

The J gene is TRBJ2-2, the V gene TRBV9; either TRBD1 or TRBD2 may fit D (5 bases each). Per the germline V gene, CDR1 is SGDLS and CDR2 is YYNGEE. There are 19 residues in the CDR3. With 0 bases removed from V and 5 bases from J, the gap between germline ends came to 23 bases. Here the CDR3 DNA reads TGTGCCAGCAGCGTAGTAGGTGAGAGGACGGGGCTTAGGACCGGGGAGCTGTTTTTT. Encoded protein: CASSVVGERTGLRTGELFF.

CDR3 loop: CASKDGTPGGYEQYF. CDR3 nucleotide sequence: TGTGCCAGCAAAGACGGGACCCCCGGTGGCTACGAGCAGTACTTC. V gene TRBV28 combines with J gene TRBJ2-7, with D possibly called TRBD1 or TRBD2 (5 bases each). The germline gives CDR1 MDHEN, CDR2 SYDVKM. The germline V and J ends were trimmed by 7 bases and 3 bases, with 19 bases remaining between them. The CDR3 has 15 amino acids.

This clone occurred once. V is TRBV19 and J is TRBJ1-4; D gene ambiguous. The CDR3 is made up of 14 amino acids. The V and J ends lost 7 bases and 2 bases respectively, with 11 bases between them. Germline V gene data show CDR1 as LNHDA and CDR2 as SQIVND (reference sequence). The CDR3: CASIGRGTNEKLFF. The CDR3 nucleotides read TGTGCCAGTATCGGCCGCGGCACTAATGAAAAACTGTTTTTT.

The CDR3 DNA sequence: TGTGCCAGCAGCGTAACCCAGAACACCGGGGAGCTGTTTTTT. It encodes CASSVTQNTGELFF. This chain connects TRBV9 to TRBJ2-2; D call uncertain. The CDR3 sequence is 14 residues long. The ends were cut back, 1 base at V and 1 base at J, with 5 bases in the middle. The V gene's germline CDR1 is SGDLS and CDR2 YYNGEE.

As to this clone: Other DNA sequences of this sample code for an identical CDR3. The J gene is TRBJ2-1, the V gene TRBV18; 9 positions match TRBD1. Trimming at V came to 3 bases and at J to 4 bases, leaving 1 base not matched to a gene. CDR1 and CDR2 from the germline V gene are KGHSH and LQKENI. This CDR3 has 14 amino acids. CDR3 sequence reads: CASSPGQGYNEQFF. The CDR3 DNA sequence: TGTGCCAGCTCACCGGGACAGGGTTACAATGAGCAGTTCTTC.

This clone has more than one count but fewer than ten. This CDR3 is CASRKGQHTGELFF. CDR3 sequence (DNA): TGTGCCAGCAGGAAGGGACAGCACACCGGGGAGCTGTTTTTT. The chain joins TRBV14 to TRBJ2-2, with 7 bases matching TRBD1. Germline-derived CDR1 and CDR2 are SGHDN and FVKESK. The CDR3 is 14 amino acids. J gave up 3 bases and V 6 bases, and 4 bases lay outside the gene matches.

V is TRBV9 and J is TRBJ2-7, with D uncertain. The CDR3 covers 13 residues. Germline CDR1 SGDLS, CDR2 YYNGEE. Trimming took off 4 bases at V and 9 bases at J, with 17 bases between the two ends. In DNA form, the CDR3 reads TGTGCCAGCAGCAACGGGCTCCTGGCGGTGCAGTACTTC. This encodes CASSNGLLAVQYF.